The entry below describes one T cell receptor (beta chain). J lost 4 bases, V lost 2 bases, and 5 bases had no gene match. The length of the CDR3 is 15 residues. Germline values: CDR1 LGHNA, CDR2 YSLEER. These data are taken from a study of blood T cell repertoires in COVID-19. In the study overall: Samples came from the United States, Italy and Spain, spanning acute and convalescent COVID-19. Sample material is recorded as cDNA or gDNA derived from T cells, B-cell-depleted T cells, or PBMCs.

In the authors' workflow: Amplification of reference gene primers was used by the study to estimate nucleated cell counts. Assay: immunoSEQ multiplex PCR; the TCRdb copy retains only in-frame clones and omits some. Clone size and V and J calls were adopted from that table, with D and trimming inferred from the DNA. The repertoire includes about 220,000 clones, around 84% of them detected once, and over 10% sits in the top ten. The sequence was collected from a human donor in a cohort sampled during active COVID-19. Material: peripheral blood. The chain joins TRBV4-3 to TRBJ1-3, with 7 positions matching TRBD1. CDR3 DNA: TGCGCCAGCAGCCAACAGACAGGGACGGGAAACACCATATATTTT. Translated: CASSQQTGTGNTIYF.